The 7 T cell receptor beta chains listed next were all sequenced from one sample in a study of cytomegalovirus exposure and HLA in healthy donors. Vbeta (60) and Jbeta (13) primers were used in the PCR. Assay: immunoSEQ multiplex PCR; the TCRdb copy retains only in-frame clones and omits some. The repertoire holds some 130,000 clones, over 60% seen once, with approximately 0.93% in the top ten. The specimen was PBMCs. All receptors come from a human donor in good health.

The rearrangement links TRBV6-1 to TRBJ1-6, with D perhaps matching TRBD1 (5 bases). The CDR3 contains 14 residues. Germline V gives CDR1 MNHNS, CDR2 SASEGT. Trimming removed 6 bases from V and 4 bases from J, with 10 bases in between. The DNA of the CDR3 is TGTGCCAGCAGGGACAATTCGTATAATTCACCCCTCCACTTT. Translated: CASRDNSYNSPLHF.

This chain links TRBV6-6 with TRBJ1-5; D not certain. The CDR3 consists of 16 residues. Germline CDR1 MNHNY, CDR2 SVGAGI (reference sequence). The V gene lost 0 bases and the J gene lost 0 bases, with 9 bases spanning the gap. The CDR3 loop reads CASSYSSSSSNQPQHF. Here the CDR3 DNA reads TGTGCCAGCAGTTACTCGAGTAGCAGTAGCAATCAGCCCCAGCATTTT.

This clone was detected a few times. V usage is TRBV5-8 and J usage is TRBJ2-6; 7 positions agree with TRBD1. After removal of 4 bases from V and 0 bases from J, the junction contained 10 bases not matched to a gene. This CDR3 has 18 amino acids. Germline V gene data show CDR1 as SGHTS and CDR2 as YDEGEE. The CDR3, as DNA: TGTGCCAGCAGCCCAAAGGGACAGCGATACTCTGGGGCCAACGTCCTGACTTTC. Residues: CASSPKGQRYSGANVLTF.

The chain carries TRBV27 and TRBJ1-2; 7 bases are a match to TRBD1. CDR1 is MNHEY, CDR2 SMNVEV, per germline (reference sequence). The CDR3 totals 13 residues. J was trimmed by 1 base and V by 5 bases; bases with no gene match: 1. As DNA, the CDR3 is TGTGCCAGCAGTCGACAGGGTAACTATGGCTACACCTTC. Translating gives CASSRQGNYGYTF.

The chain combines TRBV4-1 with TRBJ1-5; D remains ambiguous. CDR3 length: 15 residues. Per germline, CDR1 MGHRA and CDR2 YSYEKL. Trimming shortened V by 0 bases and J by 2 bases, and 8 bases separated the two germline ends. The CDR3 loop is CASSQDGQRNQPQHF. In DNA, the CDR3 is TGCGCCAGCAGCCAAGATGGGCAGCGCAATCAGCCCCAGCATTTT.

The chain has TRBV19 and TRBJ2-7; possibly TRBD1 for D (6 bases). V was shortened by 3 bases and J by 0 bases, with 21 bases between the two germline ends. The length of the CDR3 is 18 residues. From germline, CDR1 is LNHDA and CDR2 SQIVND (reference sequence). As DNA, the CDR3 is TGTGCCAGTAGTATTCGGACTCGGACAGCCACCTACTCCTACGAGCAGTACTTC. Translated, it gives CASSIRTRTATYSYEQYF.

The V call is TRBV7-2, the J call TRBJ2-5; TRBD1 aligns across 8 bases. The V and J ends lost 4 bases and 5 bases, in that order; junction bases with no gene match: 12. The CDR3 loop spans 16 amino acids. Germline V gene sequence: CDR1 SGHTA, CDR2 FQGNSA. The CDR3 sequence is CASSSPGQALLETQYF. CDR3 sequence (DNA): TGTGCCAGCAGCTCTCCGGGACAGGCCCTCCTTGAGACCCAGTACTTC.